The table lists the clone carrying this T cell receptor (beta chain) with a few counts. These data originate in a study of blood T cell repertoires in COVID-19. At the level of the study: PBMCs, B-cell-depleted T cells, or T cells provided the cDNA or gDNA that made up the material.

The CDR3 is 14 residues long. V lost 3 bases and J 3 bases, leaving 12 bases between the germline ends. CDR1 is LGHDT, CDR2 YNNKEL, per germline (reference sequence). Per the study methods: Reference gene primer amplification gave estimated nucleated cell counts. Repertoires were generated with immunoSEQ multiplex PCR, while TCRdb's copy carries only in-frame clones and drops some. The V and J calls and the clone size are those of that table, but D and trimming were determined from the DNA. The data show 230,000 or so clones, 80% to 85% seen once. Sequenced material: peripheral blood. This TCR came from a man aged 25 to 45 with active or convalescent COVID-19. The rearrangement uses TRBV3-1 (or the pseudogene TRBV3-2) and TRBJ2-7, with a possible D match to TRBD1 (5 bases). The CDR3 DNA reads TGTGCCAGCAGCCAGGGGCCAACAGTCTACGAGCAGTACTTC. Translated: CASSQGPTVYEQYF.